This record covers a single TCR beta chain. CDR1 and CDR2 (germline): MNHEY, SMNVEV (reference sequence). With V trimmed by 10 bases and J by 0 bases, 6 bases remained unmatched. The CDR3 totals 15 residues. This entry belongs to a study of blood T cell repertoires in COVID-19. At the level of the study: From T cells, B-cell-depleted T cells, or PBMCs came the material, which was cDNA or gDNA.

Produced via immunoSEQ multiplex PCR; TCRdb's table is partial and in-frame only. The repertoire has about 670,000 clones, about 90% of them found once; the top ten carry under 0.3%. The source of this sequence is a woman aged 18-29 years with acute or convalescent COVID-19. The sequencing input was peripheral blood. The V call is TRBV27, the J call TRBJ1-6; 7 bases line up with TRBD1. In DNA form, the CDR3 reads TGTGCCACCCTGGACAGGAACTCCTATAATTCACCCCTCCACTTT. This encodes CATLDRNSYNSPLHF.